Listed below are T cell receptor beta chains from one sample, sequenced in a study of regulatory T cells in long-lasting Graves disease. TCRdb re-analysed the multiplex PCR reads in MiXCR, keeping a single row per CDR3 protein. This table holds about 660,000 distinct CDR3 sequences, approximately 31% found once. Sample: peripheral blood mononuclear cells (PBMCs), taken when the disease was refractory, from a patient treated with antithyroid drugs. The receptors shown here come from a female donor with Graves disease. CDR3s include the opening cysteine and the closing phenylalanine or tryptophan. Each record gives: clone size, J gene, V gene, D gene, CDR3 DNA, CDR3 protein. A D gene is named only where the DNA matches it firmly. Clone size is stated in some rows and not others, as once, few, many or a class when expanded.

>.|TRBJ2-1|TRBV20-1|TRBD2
TGCAGTGCTAGACCTTCGACTAGCGGCACCTACAATGAGCAGTTCTTC
CSARPSTSGTYNEQFF
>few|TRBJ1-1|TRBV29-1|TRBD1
TGCAGCGTCGGACAGGAACTGGGTACTGAAGCTTTCTTT
CSVGQELGTEAFF
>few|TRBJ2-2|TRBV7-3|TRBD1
TGTGCCAGCAGCGACGACAGGGACACCGGGGAGCTGTTTTTT
CASSDDRDTGELFF
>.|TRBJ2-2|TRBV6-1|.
TGTGCCAGCAGTGAATGGGCTAGCGCGAACACCGGGGAGCTGTTTTTT
CASSEWASANTGELFF
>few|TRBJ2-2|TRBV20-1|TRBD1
TGCAGTAGTACAGGGGTAACCGGGGAGCTGTTTTTT
CSSTGVTGELFF
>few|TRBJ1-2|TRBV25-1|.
TGTGCCAGCAGTGAATTCGGCAGGAGAGGTGGCTACACCTTC
CASSEFGRRGGYTF
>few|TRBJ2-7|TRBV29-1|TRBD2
TGCAGCGTTGTGGCTAGCGGGCCCGAGCAGTACTTC
CSVVASGPEQYF
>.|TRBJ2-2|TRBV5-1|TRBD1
TGCGCCAGCAGCGGAACAACAGGGGACACCGGGGAGCTGTTTTTT
CASSGTTGDTGELFF
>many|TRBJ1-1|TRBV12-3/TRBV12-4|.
TGTGCCAGCAGTTTGATGGAAAACACTGAAGCTTTCTTT
CASSLMENTEAFF
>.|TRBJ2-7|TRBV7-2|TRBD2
TGTGCCAGCAGCCCCAGGCTGGGCGGGAGTTGGGGCGAGCAGTACTTC
CASSPRLGGSWGEQYF
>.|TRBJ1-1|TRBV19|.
TGTGCCAGTAGTATTGATGCCAACAGGCTGACTGAAGCTTTCTTT
CASSIDANRLTEAFF
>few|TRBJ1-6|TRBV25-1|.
TGTGCCAGCAGTGACCATGTAGACAGGACCAATTCACCCCTCCACTTT
CASSDHVDRTNSPLHF
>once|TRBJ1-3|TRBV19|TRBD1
TGTGCCACCAGGGAGGGGGCCCATTCTGGAAACACCATATATTTT
CATREGAHSGNTIYF
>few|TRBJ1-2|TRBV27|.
TGTGCCAGCAGTCCCGCCGTCCCTAACTTCTATGGCTACACCTTC
CASSPAVPNFYGYTF
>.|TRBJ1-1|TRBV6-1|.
TGTGCCAGCAGTGGGATACTCGGTACGAGAACTGAAGCTTTCTTT
CASSGILGTRTEAFF
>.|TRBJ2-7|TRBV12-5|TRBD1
TGTGCTAGTGGTGGGACAGGCGACTACGAGCAGTACTTC
CASGGTGDYEQYF